This T cell receptor beta chain came from a study of neurological immune-mediated disorders. One entry per CDR3 protein, called by TCRdb with MiXCR from the 5' RACE reads. The data hold 87,000 or so distinct CDR3 sequences, with roughly 4% observed a single time. In this sample, this clonotype turned up many times. With 0 bases removed from V and 8 bases from J, the gap between germline ends came to 17 bases. The CDR3 is 16 amino acids. Germline loops: CDR1 SGHRS, CDR2 YFSETQ. The unsorted libraries were generated from a total of 2 million PBMCs, which had been stored in RNAlater at -80 C. Sequenced: PBMCs. The TCR was taken from a woman between 18 and 30 years old with multiple sclerosis. The chain carries TRBV5-1 and TRBJ1-4; TRBD1 is a possible D gene (6 bases). CDR3 in amino acids: CASSLGTVGSGEKLFF. The CDR3, as DNA: TGCGCCAGCAGCTTGGGGACAGTAGGATCGGGCGAAAAACTGTTTTTT.